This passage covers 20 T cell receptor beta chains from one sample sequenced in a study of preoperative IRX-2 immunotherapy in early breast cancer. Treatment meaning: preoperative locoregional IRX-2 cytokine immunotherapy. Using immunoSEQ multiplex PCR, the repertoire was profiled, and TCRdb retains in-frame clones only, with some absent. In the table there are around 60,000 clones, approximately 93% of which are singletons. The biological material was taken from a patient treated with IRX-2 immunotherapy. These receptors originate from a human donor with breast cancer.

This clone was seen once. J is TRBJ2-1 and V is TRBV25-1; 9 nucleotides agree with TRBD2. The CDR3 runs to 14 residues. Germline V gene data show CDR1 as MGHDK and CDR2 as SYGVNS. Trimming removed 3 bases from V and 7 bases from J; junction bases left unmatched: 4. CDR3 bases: TGTGCCAGCAGTGAGGGTAGCGGGGGTAATGAGCAGTTCTTC. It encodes CASSEGSGGNEQFF.

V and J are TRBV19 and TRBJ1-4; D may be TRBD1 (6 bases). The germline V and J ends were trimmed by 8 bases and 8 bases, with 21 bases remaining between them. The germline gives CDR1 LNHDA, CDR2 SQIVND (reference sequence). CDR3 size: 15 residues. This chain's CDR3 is CASGWRTRGMEKLFF. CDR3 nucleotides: TGTGCCAGTGGCTGGAGGACAAGGGGGATGGAAAAACTGTTTTTT.

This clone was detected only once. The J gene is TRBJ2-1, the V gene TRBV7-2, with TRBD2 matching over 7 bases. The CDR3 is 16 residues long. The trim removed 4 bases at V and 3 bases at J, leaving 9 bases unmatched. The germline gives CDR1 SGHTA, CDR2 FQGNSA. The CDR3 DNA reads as TGTGCCAGCAGCTCCCGGGGAGGGCAGGGCTACAATGAGCAGTTCTTC. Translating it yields CASSSRGGQGYNEQFF.

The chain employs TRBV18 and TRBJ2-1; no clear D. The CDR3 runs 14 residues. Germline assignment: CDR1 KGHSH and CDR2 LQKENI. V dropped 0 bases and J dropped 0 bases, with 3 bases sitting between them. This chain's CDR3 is CASSPPSSYNEQFF. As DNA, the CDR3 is TGTGCCAGCTCACCACCCAGCTCCTACAATGAGCAGTTCTTC.

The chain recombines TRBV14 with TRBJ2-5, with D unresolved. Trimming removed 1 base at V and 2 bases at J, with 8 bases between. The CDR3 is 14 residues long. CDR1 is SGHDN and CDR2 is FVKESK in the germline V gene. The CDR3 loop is CASSQANRQETQYF. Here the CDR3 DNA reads TGTGCCAGCAGCCAAGCGAACCGGCAAGAGACCCAGTACTTC.

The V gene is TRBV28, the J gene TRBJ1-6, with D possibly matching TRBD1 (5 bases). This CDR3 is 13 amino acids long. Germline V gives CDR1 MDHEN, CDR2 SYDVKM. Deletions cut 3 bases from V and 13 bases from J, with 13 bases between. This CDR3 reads CASSLGVTGPLHF. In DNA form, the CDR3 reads TGTGCCAGCAGTTTGGGGGTAACGGGGCCCCTCCACTTT.

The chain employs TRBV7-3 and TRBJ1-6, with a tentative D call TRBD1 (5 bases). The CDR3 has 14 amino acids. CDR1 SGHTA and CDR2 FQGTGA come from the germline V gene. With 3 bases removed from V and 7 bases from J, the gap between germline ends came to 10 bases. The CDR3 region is CASSLTPGNSPLHF. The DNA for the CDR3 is TGTGCCAGCAGCTTGACCCCAGGGAATTCACCCCTCCACTTT.

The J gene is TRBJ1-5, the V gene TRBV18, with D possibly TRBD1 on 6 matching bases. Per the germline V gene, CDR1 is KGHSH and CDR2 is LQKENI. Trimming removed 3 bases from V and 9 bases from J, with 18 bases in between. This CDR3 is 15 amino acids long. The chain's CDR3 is CASSPAQGLIRPQHF. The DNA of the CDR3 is TGTGCCAGCTCACCGGCACAGGGCCTAATCAGGCCCCAGCATTTT.

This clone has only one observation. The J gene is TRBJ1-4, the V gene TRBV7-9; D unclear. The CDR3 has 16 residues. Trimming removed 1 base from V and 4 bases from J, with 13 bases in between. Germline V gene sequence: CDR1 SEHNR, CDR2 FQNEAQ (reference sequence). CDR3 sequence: CASSLGVVGINEKLFF. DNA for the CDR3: TGTGCCAGCAGCTTAGGTGTGGTCGGAATTAATGAAAAACTGTTTTTT.

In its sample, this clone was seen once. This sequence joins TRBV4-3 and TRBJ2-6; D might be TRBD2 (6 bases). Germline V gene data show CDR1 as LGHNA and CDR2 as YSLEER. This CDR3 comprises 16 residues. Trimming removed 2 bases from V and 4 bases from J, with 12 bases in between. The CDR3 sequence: CASSQLGGLGANVLTF. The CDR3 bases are TGCGCCAGCAGCCAACTAGGAGGGCTCGGGGCCAACGTCCTGACTTTC.

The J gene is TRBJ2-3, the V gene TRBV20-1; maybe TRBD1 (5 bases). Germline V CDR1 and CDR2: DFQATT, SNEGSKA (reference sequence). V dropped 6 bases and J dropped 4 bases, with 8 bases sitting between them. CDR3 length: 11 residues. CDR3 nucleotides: TGCAGTGCCGTACAGGCAGATACGCAGTATTTT. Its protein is CSAVQADTQYF.

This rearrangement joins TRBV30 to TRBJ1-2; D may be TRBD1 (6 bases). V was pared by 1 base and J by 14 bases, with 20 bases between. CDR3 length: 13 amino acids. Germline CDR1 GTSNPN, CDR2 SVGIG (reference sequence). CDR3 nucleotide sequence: TGTGCCTGGAGTGAAGGCAGGGGACCCCGGCTAACCTTC. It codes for CAWSEGRGPRLTF.

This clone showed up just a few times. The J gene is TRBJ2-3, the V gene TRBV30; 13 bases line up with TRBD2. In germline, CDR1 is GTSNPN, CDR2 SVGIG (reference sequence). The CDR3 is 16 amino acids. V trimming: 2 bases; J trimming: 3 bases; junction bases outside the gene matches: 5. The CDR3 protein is CAWSTGLAGETDTQYF. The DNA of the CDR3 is TGTGCCTGGAGTACAGGACTAGCGGGAGAAACAGATACGCAGTATTTT.

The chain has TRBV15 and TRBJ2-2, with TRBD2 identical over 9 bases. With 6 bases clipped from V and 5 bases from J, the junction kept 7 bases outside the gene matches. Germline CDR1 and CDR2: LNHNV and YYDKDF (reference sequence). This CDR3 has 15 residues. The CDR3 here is CATRSGTSRTGELFF. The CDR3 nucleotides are TGTGCCACCAGGTCCGGGACTAGCAGGACCGGGGAGCTGTTTTTT. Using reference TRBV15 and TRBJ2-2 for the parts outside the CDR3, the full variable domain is DAMVIQNPRYQVTQFGKPVTLSCSQTLNHNVMYWYQQKSSQAPKLLFHYYDKDFNNEADTPDNFQSRRPNTSFCFLDIRSPGLGDTAMYLCATRSGTSRTGELFFGEGSRLTVL.

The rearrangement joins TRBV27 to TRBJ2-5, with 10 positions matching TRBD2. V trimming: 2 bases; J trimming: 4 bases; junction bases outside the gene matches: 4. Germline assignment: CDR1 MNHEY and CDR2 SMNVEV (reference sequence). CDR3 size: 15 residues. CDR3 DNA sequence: TGTGCCAGCAGTTTAAGCGGGGGGGCCGGAGAGACCCAGTACTTC. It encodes CASSLSGGAGETQYF.

The CDR3 DNA reads as TGTGCCAGCAGTTTAGGGGGCGGGGGGACCCACAATGAGCAGTTCTTC. This codes for CASSLGGGGTHNEQFF. J is TRBJ2-1 and V is TRBV28; 8 bases align to TRBD2. The CDR3 covers 16 residues. With 2 bases clipped from V and 5 bases from J, the junction kept 8 bases outside the gene matches. Looked up from germline, CDR1 is MDHEN and CDR2 is SYDVKM.

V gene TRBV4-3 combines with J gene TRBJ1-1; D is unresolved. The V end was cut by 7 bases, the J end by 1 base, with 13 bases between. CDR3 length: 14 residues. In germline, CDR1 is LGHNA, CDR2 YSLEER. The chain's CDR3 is CASTIQRANTEAFF. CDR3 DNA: TGCGCCAGCACCATTCAACGGGCGAACACTGAAGCTTTCTTT.

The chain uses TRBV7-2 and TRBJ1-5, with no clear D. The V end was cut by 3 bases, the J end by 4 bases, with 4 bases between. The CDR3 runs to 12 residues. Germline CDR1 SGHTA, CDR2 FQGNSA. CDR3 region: CASSFDNQPQHF. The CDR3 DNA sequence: TGTGCCAGCAGCTTCGATAATCAGCCCCAGCATTTT.

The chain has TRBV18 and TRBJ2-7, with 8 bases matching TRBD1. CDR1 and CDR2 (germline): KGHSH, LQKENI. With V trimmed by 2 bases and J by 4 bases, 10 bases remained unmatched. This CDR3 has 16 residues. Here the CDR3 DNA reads TGTGCCAGCTCACCAGCCCACGGCAGGGGGCCTTACGAGCAGTACTTC. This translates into CASSPAHGRGPYEQYF.

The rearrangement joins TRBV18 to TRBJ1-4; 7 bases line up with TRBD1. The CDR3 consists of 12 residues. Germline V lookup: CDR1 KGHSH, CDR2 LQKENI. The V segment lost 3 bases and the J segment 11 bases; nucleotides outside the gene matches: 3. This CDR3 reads CASSPDREKLFF. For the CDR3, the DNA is TGTGCCAGCTCACCTGACAGGGAGAAACTGTTTTTT.